This T cell receptor (beta chain) was found in a study of T cell responses to AZD1222 COVID-19 vaccine. Overall study findings and caveats: Donors, mostly white British, included more females; clonal diversity was possibly underestimated. Baseline serostatus was positive in only a handful of AZD1222 recipients. Spike was spanned by vaccine-associated CD4 TCRs, which were dominant at 160-218 and 743-854. Reports indicate that nearly half of spike-specific TCRs are directed at unmutated variant regions.

Details on this clone: The antigen remains unidentified.

Generated by immunoSEQ multiplex PCR, the TCRdb table keeps only in-frame clones and is missing some. This table holds 80,000 to 90,000 clones, 90% found once. Germline lookup yields CDR1 MGHDK and CDR2 SYGVNS. This CDR3 has 14 amino acids. V shed 3 bases and J shed 6 bases, with 9 bases lying between them. Specimen: peripheral blood, collected on day 0 of AZD1222 vaccination. The receptor comes from an adult in good health. This chain uses TRBV25-1 with TRBJ1-6; no clear D. This CDR3 reads CASSDRLSNSPLHF. In nucleotides, the CDR3 is TGTGCCAGCAGTGACCGCCTATCTAATTCACCCCTCCACTTT.